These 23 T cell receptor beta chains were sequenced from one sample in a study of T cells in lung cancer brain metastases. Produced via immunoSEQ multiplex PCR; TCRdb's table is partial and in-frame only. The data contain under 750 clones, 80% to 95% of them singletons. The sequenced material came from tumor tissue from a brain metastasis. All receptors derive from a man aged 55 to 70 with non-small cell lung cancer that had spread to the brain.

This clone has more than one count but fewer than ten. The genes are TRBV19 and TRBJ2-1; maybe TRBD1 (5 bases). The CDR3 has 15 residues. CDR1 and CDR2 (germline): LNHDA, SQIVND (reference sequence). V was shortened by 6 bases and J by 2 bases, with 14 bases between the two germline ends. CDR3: CASSPVRVAYNEQFF. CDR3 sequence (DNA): TGTGCCAGTAGCCCCGTCAGGGTTGCCTACAATGAGCAGTTCTTC.

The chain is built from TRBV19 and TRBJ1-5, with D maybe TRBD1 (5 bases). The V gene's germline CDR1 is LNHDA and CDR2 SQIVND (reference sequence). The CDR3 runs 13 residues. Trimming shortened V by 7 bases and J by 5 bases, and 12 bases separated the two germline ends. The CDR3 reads CASNPATDQPQHF. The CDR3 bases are TGTGCCAGTAACCCAGCGACAGATCAGCCCCAGCATTTT.

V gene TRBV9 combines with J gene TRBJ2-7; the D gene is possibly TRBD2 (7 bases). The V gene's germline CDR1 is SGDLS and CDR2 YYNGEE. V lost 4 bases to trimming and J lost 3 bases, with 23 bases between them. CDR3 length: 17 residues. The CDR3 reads CASSPGEGGRRSYEQYF. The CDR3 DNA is TGTGCCAGCAGCCCAGGGGAGGGGGGCAGACGGAGCTACGAGCAGTACTTC.

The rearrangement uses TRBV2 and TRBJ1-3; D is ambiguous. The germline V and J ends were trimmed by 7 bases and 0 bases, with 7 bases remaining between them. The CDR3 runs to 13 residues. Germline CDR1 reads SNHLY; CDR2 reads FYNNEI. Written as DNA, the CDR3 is TGTGCCAGCATGACGAACTCTGGAAACACCATATATTTT. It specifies CASMTNSGNTIYF.

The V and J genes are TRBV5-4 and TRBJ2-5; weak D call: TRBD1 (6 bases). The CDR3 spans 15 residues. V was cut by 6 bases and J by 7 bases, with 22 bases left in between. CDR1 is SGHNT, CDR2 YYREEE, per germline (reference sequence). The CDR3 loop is CASNPQGLRGGTQYF. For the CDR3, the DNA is TGTGCCAGCAACCCCCAAGGACTCCGAGGGGGGACCCAGTACTTC.

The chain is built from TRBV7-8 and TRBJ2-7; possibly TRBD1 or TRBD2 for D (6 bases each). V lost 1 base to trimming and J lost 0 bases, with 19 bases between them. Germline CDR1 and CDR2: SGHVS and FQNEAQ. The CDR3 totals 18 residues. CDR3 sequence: CASSLEGGTGRSSYEQYF. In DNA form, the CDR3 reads TGTGCCAGCAGCTTAGAGGGGGGTACAGGGAGGAGCTCCTACGAGCAGTACTTC. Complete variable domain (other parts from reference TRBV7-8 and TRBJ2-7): GAGVSQSPRYKVAKRGQDVALRCDPISGHVSLFWYQQALGQGPEFLTYFQNEAQLDKSGLPSDRFFAERPEGSVSTLKIQRTQQEDSAVYLCASSLEGGTGRSSYEQYFGPGTRLTVT.

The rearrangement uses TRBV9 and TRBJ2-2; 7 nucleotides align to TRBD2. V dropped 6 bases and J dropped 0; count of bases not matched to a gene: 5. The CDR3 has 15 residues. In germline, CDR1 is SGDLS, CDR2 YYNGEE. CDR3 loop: CASTPGLANTGELFF. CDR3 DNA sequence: TGTGCCAGCACCCCTGGACTAGCGAACACCGGGGAGCTGTTTTTT.

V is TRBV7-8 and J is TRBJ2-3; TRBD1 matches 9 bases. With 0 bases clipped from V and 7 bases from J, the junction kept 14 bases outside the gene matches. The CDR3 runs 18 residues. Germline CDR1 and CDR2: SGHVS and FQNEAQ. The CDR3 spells CASSLAPGQGKRGNTQYF. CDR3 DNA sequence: TGTGCCAGCAGCTTAGCACCGGGACAGGGCAAAAGGGGGAATACGCAGTATTTT. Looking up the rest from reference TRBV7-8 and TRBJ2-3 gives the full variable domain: GAGVSQSPRYKVAKRGQDVALRCDPISGHVSLFWYQQALGQGPEFLTYFQNEAQLDKSGLPSDRFFAERPEGSVSTLKIQRTQQEDSAVYLCASSLAPGQGKRGNTQYFGPGTRLTVL.

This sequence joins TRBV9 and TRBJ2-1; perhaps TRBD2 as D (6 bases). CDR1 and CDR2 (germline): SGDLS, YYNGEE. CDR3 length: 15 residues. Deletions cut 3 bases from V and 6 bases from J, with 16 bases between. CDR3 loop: CASSAGTSRANEQFF. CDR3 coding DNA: TGTGCCAGCAGCGCCGGGACTTCTCGGGCCAATGAGCAGTTCTTC.

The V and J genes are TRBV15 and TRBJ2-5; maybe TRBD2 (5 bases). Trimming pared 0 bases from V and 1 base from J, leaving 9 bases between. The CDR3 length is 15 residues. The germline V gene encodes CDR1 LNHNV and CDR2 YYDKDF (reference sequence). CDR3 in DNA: TGTGCCACCAGCAGAGATCGGGGTCTCCAAGAGACCCAGTACTTC. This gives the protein CATSRDRGLQETQYF.

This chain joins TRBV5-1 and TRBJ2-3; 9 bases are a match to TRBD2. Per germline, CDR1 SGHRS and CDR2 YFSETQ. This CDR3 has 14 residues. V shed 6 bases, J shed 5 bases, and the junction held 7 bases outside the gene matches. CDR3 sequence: CASKLAGARDTQYF. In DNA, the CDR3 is TGCGCCAGCAAATTAGCGGGGGCGAGAGATACGCAGTATTTT.

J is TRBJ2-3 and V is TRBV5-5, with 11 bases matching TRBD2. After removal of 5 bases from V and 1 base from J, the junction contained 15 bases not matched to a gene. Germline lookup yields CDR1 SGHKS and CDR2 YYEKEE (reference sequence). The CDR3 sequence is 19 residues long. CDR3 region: CASRLSPGTSGSRTDTQYF. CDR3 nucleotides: TGTGCCAGCAGATTATCGCCCGGGACTAGCGGCTCCCGCACAGATACGCAGTATTTT.

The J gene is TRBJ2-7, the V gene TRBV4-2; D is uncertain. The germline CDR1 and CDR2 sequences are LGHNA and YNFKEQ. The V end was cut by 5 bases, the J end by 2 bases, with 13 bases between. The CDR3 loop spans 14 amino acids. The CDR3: CASSAGTTTYEQYF. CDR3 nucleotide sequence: TGTGCCAGCAGCGCCGGAACTACCACCTACGAGCAGTACTTC.

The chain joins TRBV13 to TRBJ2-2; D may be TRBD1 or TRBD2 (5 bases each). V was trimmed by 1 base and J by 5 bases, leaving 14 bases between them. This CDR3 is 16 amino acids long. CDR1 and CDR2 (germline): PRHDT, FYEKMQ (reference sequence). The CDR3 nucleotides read TGTGCCAGCAGCTTAGAAGGGACGGAACTGACCGGGGAGCTGTTTTTT. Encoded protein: CASSLEGTELTGELFF.

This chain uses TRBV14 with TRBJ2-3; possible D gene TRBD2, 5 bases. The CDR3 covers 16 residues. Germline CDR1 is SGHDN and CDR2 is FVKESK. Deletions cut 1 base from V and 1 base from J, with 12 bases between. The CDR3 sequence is CASSQGQRVGTDTQYF. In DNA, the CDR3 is TGTGCCAGCAGCCAAGGCCAGAGGGTGGGCACAGATACGCAGTATTTT.

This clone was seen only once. CDR3 coding DNA: TGTGCCAGCAGCCCTGGGAATTCCATGAACACTGAAGCTTTCTTT. It encodes CASSPGNSMNTEAFF. The V and J genes are TRBV5-4 and TRBJ1-1; D ambiguous. Germline V gene data show CDR1 as SGHNT and CDR2 as YYREEE (reference sequence). The V end lost 4 bases, the J end lost 0 bases, and 13 bases lay between the germline ends. The CDR3 totals 15 residues.

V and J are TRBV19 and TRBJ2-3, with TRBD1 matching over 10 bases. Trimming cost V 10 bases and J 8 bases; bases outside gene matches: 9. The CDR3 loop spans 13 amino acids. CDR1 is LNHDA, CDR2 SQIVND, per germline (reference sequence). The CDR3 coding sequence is TGTGCCACCGAAGTGACAGGGGGCAGTACGCAGTATTTT. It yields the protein CATEVTGGSTQYF.

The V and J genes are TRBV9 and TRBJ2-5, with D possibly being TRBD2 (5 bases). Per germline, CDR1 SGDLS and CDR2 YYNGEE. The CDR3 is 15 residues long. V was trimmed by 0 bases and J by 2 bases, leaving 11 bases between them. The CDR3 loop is CASSVGAGAQETQYF. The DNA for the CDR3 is TGTGCCAGCAGCGTAGGGGCGGGCGCACAAGAGACCCAGTACTTC.

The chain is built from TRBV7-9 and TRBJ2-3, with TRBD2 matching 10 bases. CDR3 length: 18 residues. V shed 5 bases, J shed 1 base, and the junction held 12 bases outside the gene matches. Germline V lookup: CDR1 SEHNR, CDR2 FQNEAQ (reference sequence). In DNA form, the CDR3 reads TGTGCCAGCAGCCCAATGAGAGCGGGGGGGGGCCGCACAGATACGCAGTATTTT. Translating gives CASSPMRAGGGRTDTQYF.

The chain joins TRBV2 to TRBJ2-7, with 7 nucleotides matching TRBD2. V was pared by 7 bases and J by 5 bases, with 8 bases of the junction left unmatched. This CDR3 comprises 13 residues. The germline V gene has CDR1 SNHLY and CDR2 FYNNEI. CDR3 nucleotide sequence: TGTGCCAGCATGGGGGGAGGGTCCAACGAGCAGTACTTC. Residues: CASMGGGSNEQYF.

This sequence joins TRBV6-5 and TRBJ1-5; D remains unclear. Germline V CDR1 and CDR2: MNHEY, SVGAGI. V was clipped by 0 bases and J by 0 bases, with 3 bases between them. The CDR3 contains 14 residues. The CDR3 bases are TGTGCCAGCAGTTACTCAGGTAGCAATCAGCCCCAGCATTTT. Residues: CASSYSGSNQPQHF.

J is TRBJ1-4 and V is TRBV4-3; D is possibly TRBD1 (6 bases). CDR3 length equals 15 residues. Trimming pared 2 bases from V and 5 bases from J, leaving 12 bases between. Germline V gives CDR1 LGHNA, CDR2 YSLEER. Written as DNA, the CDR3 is TGCGCCAGCAGCCAATCAGGGGCGAGAAATGAAAAACTGTTTTTT. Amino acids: CASSQSGARNEKLFF.

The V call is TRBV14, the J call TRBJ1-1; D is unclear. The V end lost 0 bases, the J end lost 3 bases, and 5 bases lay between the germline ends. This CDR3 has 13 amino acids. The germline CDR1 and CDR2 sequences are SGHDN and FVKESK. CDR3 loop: CASSQEKYTEAFF. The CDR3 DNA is TGTGCCAGCAGCCAAGAAAAATACACTGAAGCTTTCTTT.